This T cell receptor (beta chain) originates from a study of blood T cell repertoires in COVID-19. Study background: Some COVID-19 samples were acute and others convalescent; all came from the United States, Italy and Spain.

The junction had 3 bases not matched to a gene; V was cut back by 8 bases and J by 6 bases. The CDR3 covers 10 residues. Germline assignment: CDR1 SQVTM and CDR2 ANQGSEA. In the source study's methods: Amplified reference gene primers provided the basis for estimating nucleated cell counts. Assay used: immunoSEQ multiplex PCR; TCRdb lists only in-frame clones, some missing. V and J calls and clone size follow that table, whereas D and trimming were derived from the DNA. The data show around 220,000 clones, approximately 79% seen once. This TCR derives from a woman at least 80 years old with active or convalescent COVID-19. The gene calls are TRBV29-1 and TRBJ1-1; 7 bases align to TRBD1. What was sequenced was peripheral blood. The CDR3 sequence is CSCQGAEAFF. The DNA of the CDR3 is TGCAGCTGCCAGGGGGCTGAAGCTTTCTTT.